Listed below are T cell receptor beta chains from one sample, sequenced in a study of T cell changes during pregnancy in multiple sclerosis. Repertoires were generated with immunoSEQ multiplex PCR, while TCRdb's copy carries only in-frame clones and drops some. The sample shows 55,000 to 75,000 clones, about 90% of them seen only once. Here the sequenced sample was peripheral blood, taken after pregnancy. The source is a female donor with multiple sclerosis, enrolled in a pregnancy study. Each CDR3 is given with its conserved first and last residue. D genes are given only for firm matches.

V gene	J gene	D gene	CDR3 protein
TRBV5-4	TRBJ2-7	TRBD1	CASSAGTGINEQYF
TRBV6-5	TRBJ1-2	TRBD1	CASGQRGTVTNTF
TRBV4-1	TRBJ2-1	-	CASSQDLRSYNEQFF
TRBV11-2	TRBJ1-4	-	CASSLDLEEKLFF
TRBV18	TRBJ1-6	TRBD1	CASSPMDRSSSYNSPLHF
TRBV6-1	TRBJ2-3	TRBD1	CASSIWTGYTDTQYF
TRBV15	TRBJ2-2	TRBD2	CATSRDLGGSYTGELFF
TRBV25-1	TRBJ2-2	TRBD2	CASKLAGEGRELFF
TRBV5-1	TRBJ2-7	-	CASSNGLDLNEQYF
TRBV4-2	TRBJ2-2	-	CASSQEWAGMNTGELFF
TRBV11-2	TRBJ2-7	TRBD1	CASSPRTGAYEQYF
TRBV2	TRBJ2-4	TRBD2	CASSELAGGAKNIQYF
TRBV5-1	TRBJ2-1	-	CASSLAVPGSYNEQFF
TRBV28	TRBJ1-4	-	CASRPPPGLANEKLFF
TRBV6-6	TRBJ1-2	-	CASSYFSGLNYGYTF
TRBV27	TRBJ2-2	-	CASSFRVDRNTGELFF
TRBV19	TRBJ2-6	-	CASNPAGTGANVLTF
TRBV5-1	TRBJ1-3	-	CASSTSGDGNTIYF
TRBV19	TRBJ1-5	-	CAGLNQPQHF
TRBV2	TRBJ2-1	TRBD2	CASNVLAGGNEQFF
TRBV4-2	TRBJ2-2	-	CASSQEEGKNTGELFF
TRBV5-4	TRBJ2-1	TRBD2	CASSLDLAGDHEQFF
TRBV9	TRBJ2-1	TRBD2	CASSVQAGGNYNEQFF
TRBV6-5	TRBJ1-4	TRBD1	CASSYSTGVEKLFF
TRBV7-9	TRBJ1-5	-	CASSLTADQPQHF
TRBV6-5	TRBJ2-1	TRBD2	CASSYGGLAIDEQFF
TRBV15	TRBJ1-2	-	CATSRAPDTDYGYTF
TRBV6-1	TRBJ2-7	TRBD2	CASSPLTSGSYEQYF